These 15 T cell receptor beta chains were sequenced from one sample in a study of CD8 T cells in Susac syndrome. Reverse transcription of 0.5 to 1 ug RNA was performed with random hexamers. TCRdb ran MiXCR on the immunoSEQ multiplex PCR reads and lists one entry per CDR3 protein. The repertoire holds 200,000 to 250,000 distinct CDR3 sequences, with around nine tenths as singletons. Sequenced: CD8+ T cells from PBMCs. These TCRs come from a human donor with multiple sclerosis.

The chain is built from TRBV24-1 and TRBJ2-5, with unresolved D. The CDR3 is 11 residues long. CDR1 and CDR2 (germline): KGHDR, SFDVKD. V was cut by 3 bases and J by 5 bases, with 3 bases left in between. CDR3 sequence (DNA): TGTGCCACCAGTGATAGGGAGACCCAGTACTTC. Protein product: CATSDRETQYF.

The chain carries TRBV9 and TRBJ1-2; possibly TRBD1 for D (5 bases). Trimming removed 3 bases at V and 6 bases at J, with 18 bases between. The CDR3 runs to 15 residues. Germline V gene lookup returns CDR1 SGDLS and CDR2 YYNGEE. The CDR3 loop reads CASSASGTEAHGYTF. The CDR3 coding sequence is TGTGCCAGCAGCGCCTCCGGGACGGAAGCCCATGGCTACACCTTC.

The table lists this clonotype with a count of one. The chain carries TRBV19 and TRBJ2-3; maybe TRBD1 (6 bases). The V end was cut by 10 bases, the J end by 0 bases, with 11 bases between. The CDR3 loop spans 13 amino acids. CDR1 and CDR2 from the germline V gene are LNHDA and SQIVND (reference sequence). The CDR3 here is CATRDTSTDTQYF. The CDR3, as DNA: TGTGCCACCCGGGACACGAGCACAGATACGCAGTATTTT.

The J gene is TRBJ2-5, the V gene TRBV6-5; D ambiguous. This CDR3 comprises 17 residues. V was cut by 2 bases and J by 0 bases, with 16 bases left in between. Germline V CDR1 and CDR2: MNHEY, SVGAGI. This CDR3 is CASSYISFKRYQETQYF. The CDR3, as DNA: TGTGCCAGCAGTTACATAAGTTTTAAGAGGTACCAAGAGACCCAGTACTTC.

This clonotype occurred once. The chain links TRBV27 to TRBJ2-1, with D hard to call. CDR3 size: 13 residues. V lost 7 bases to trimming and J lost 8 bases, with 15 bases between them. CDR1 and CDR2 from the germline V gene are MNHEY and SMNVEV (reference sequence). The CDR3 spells CASIPSTGYEQFF. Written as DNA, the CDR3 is TGTGCCAGCATCCCTTCGACCGGGTATGAGCAGTTCTTC.

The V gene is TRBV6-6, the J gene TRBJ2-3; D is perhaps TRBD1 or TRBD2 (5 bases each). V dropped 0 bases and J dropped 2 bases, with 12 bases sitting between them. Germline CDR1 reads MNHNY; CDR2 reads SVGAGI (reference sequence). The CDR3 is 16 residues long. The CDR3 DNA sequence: TGTGCCAGCAGTTACTCCGAACGGGACCTCACAGATACGCAGTATTTT. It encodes CASSYSERDLTDTQYF.

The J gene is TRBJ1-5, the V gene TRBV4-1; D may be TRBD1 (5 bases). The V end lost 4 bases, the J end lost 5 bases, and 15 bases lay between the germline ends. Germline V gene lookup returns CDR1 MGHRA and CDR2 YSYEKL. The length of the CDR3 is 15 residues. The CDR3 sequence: CASSRVVGVHQPQHF. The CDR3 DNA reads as TGCGCCAGCAGCCGAGTGGTAGGGGTACATCAGCCCCAGCATTTT.

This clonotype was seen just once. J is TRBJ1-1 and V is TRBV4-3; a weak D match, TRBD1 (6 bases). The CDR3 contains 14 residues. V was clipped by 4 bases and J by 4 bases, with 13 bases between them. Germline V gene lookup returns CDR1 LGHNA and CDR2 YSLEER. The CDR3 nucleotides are TGCGCCAGCAGCCGACAGGTTTTGGGCACTGAAGCTTTCTTT. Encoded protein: CASSRQVLGTEAFF.

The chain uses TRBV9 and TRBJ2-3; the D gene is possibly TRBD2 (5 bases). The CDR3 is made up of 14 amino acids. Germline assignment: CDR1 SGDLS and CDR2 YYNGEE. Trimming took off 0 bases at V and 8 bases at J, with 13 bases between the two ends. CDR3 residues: CASSVEGAGGTQYF. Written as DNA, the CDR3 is TGTGCCAGCAGCGTAGAAGGCGCGGGTGGTACGCAGTATTTT.

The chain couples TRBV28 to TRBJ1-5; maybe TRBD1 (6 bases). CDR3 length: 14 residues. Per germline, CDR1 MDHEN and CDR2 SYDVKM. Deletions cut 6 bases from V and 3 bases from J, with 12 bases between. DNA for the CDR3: TGTGCCAGCAGCCGGACAGTTATCAATCAGCCCCAGCATTTT. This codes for CASSRTVINQPQHF. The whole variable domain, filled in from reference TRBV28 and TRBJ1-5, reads DVKVTQSSRYLVKRTGEKVFLECVQDMDHENMFWYRQDPGLGLRLIYFSYDVKMKEKGDIPEGYSVSREKKERFSLILESASTNQTSMYLCASSRTVINQPQHFGDGTRLSIL.

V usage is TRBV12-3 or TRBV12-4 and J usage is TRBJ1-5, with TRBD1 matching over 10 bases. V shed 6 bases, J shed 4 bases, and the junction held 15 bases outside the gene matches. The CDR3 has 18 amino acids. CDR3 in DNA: TGTGCCAGCAGGGACCGGGACAGGGGTAGAGGGGTTAATCAGCCCCAGCATTTT. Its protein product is CASRDRDRGRGVNQPQHF.

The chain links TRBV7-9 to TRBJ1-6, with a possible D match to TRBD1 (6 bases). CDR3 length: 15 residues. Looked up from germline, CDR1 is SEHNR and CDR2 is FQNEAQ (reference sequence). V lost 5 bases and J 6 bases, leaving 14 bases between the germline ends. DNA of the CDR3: TGTGCCAGCAGCCTTGGACAGACCTCTAATTCACCCCTCCACTTT. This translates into CASSLGQTSNSPLHF.

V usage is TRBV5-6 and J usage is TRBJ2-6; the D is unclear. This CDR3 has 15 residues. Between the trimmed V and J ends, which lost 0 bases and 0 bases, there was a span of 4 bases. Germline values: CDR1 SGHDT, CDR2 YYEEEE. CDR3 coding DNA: TGTGCCAGCAGCTTGGCGTACTCTGGGGCCAACGTCCTGACTTTC. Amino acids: CASSLAYSGANVLTF.

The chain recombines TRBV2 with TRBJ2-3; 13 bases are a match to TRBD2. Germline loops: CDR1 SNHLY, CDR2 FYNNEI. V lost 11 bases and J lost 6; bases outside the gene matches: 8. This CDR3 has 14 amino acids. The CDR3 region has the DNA TGTGCCGGCTTACTAGCGGGGGGGGTCGATACGCAGTATTTT. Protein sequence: CAGLLAGGVDTQYF.

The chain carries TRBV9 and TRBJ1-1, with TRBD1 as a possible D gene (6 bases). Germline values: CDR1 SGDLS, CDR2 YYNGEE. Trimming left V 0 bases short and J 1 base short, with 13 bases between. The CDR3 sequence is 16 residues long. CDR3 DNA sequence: TGTGCCAGCAGCGTAGGAATACAGGGAACGAACACTGAAGCTTTCTTT. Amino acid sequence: CASSVGIQGTNTEAFF.